This T cell receptor (beta chain) is drawn from a study of Graves' ophthalmopathy and Graves' hyperthyroidism. For the study at large: Peripheral blood was gathered at the point of initial diagnosis, before any treatment started. Broader study findings: Appearing in blood as well were most expanded thyroid clonotypes above 0.001 frequency.

RNA transcripts provided the template for amplifying TCR beta CDR3 regions. First-round RT-PCR used HTBI primers; second-round multiplex PCR followed. TCRdb called the multiplex PCR reads again in MiXCR, with one record for every CDR3 protein. Among about 400,000 distinct CDR3 sequences listed, around a fifth were seen once. PBMCs had their origin in fresh peripheral blood (over 8.5 ml). Germline assignment: CDR1 MNHEY and CDR2 SVGAGI. This CDR3 comprises 16 residues. With 0 bases clipped from V and 2 bases from J, the junction kept 6 bases outside the gene matches. This clonotype was seen at least ten times. Its target is unknown.

The sequence derives from a woman aged 18-29 years with stable Graves' hyperthyroidism. What was sequenced was peripheral blood. The chain couples TRBV6-5 to TRBJ2-7, with TRBD2 identical over 8 bases. The CDR3 loop reads CASSYSSRAGAYEQYF. In DNA form, the CDR3 reads TGTGCCAGCAGTTACTCGAGTCGAGCGGGAGCCTACGAGCAGTACTTC.